Following are 17 T cell receptor beta chains from one sample sequenced in a study of blood T cells in healthy people across ages. The use of a sample-barcoded 5' primer and a J-beta primer mix characterized a second PCR of roughly 6 to 11 cycles. TCRdb analysed the 5' RACE reads with MiXCR anew, one entry per CDR3 protein. Counted here are 850,000 to 1,300,000 distinct CDR3 sequences, less than 50% occurring once; the ten biggest clones make up 18%. The sequencing sample was made of blood. These receptors were obtained from a woman aged 55-70 years in good health.

This clonotype was seen a few times. This chain joins TRBV27 and TRBJ2-1, with 10 bases fitting TRBD2. In germline, CDR1 is MNHEY, CDR2 SMNVEV (reference sequence). The CDR3 loop spans 15 amino acids. V shed 6 bases, J shed 5 bases, and the junction held 7 bases outside the gene matches. The CDR3 loop is CASRAAGGSHNEQFF. The CDR3 DNA is TGTGCCAGCAGGGCAGCGGGAGGGTCACACAATGAGCAGTTCTTC.

This clonotype was seen more than once but under ten times. The chain carries TRBV20-1 and TRBJ1-5, with 7 bases identical to TRBD1. The germline gives CDR1 DFQATT, CDR2 SNEGSKA (reference sequence). The CDR3 runs 14 residues. J gave up 7 bases and V 3 bases, and 9 bases lay outside the gene matches. The CDR3 bases are TGCAGTGCTAGGGTAGGGGGCAATAGGCAGCCCCAGCATTTT. Protein product: CSARVGGNRQPQHF.

V gene TRBV7-9 combines with J gene TRBJ1-1; D might be TRBD1 (6 bases). V was trimmed by 1 base and J by 1 base, leaving 13 bases between them. The CDR3 runs to 16 residues. CDR1 and CDR2 from the germline V gene are SEHNR and FQNEAQ (reference sequence). CDR3 sequence (DNA): TGTGCCAGCAGCTTAGTCGTTCGGGGGCAGAACACTGAAGCTTTCTTT. Encoded protein: CASSLVVRGQNTEAFF.

This clonotype was picked up a small number of times. The chain joins TRBV6-1 to TRBJ2-7; D is uncertain. The J call could be wrong; TRBJ2-5 is a better fit for the DNA end. The CDR3 has 14 residues. Germline V CDR1 and CDR2: MNHNS, SASEGT. Here the CDR3 reads CASSELGLGETQYF. DNA of the CDR3: TGTGCCAGCAGTGAACTCGGCTTGGGGGAGACCCAGTACTTC.

In its sample, this clonotype was seen many times. This sequence joins TRBV27 and TRBJ2-2, with D perhaps matching TRBD1 (6 bases). The CDR3 spans 13 residues. Trimming removed 4 bases at V and 7 bases at J, with 10 bases between. Germline CDR1 and CDR2: MNHEY and SMNVEV (reference sequence). The CDR3 coding sequence is TGTGCCAGCAGTTCCGGACAGATCGGGGAGCTGTTTTTT. Its protein is CASSSGQIGELFF.

This clonotype occurred a few times. The J gene is TRBJ2-6, the V gene TRBV24-1; D unresolved. From germline, CDR1 is KGHDR and CDR2 SFDVKD. This CDR3 spans 16 amino acids. Trimming left V 1 base short and J 0 bases short, with 6 bases between. CDR3 in amino acids: CATSDFPSSGANVLTF. CDR3 in DNA: TGTGCCACCAGTGATTTCCCATCCTCTGGGGCCAACGTCCTGACTTTC.

The chain has TRBV20-1 and TRBJ2-2, with D maybe TRBD2 (5 bases). This CDR3 has 12 residues. Germline CDR1 DFQATT, CDR2 SNEGSKA (reference sequence). The chain's CDR3 is CGLGRRTGELFF. CDR3 in DNA: TGCGGTCTTGGGAGAAGAACCGGGGAGCTGTTTTTT.

The V and J genes are TRBV3-1 and TRBJ1-1; 8 bases are shared with TRBD1. CDR3 length: 13 residues. The ends lost 2 bases at V and 11 bases at J; junction bases unmatched: 7. Germline CDR1 is LGHDT and CDR2 is YNNKEL (reference sequence). In DNA, the CDR3 is TGTGCCAGCAGCCAAATGGACAGGGCTGGTGCTTTCTTT. It yields the protein CASSQMDRAGAFF.

The chain employs TRBV12-3 or TRBV12-4 and TRBJ1-4; 7 nucleotides agree with TRBD1. The CDR3 sequence is 13 residues long. The junction had 2 bases not matched to a gene; V was cut back by 7 bases and J by 3 bases. CDR3 coding DNA: TGTGCCAGCAAAGGACAGGCTAATGAAAAACTGTTTTTT. It yields the protein CASKGQANEKLFF.

The chain joins TRBV5-1 to TRBJ1-1, with D possibly being TRBD1 (5 bases). Germline values: CDR1 SGHRS, CDR2 YFSETQ. This CDR3 contains 14 residues. V shed 1 base and J shed 6 bases, with 13 bases lying between them. CDR3 sequence: CASSLRGVGPEAFF. The DNA of the CDR3 is TGCGCCAGCAGCTTGCGGGGGGTAGGGCCTGAAGCTTTCTTT.

The chain is built from TRBV7-3 and TRBJ2-3, with 11 bases aligning to TRBD2. The CDR3 consists of 16 residues. Unmatched junction bases numbered 8, after V lost 5 bases and J lost 4 bases. The germline CDR1 and CDR2 sequences are SGHTA and FQGTGA. The CDR3 region has the DNA TGTGCCAGCAGCCGAAGGGCTAGCGGGAGGCCAGATACGCAGTATTTT. As protein: CASSRRASGRPDTQYF. The complete variable domain, with remaining parts taken from reference TRBV7-3 and TRBJ2-3, reads GAGVSQTPSNKVTEKGKYVELRCDPISGHTALYWYRQSLGQGPEFLIYFQGTGAADDSGLPNDRFFAVRPEGSVSTLKIQRTERGDSAVYLCASSRRASGRPDTQYFGPGTRLTVL.

This clonotype was seen a handful of times. This chain connects TRBV29-1 to TRBJ2-3; 7 bases line up with TRBD2. With V trimmed by 3 bases and J by 0 bases, 0 bases remained unmatched. Germline V lookup: CDR1 SQVTM, CDR2 ANQGSEA. The CDR3 sequence is 13 residues long. DNA of the CDR3: TGCAGCGTTGATAGCGGGAGCACAGATACGCAGTATTTT. Its protein is CSVDSGSTDTQYF.

This clonotype was seen many times. The chain combines TRBV28 with TRBJ2-3; D is unresolved. CDR1 and CDR2 (germline): MDHEN, SYDVKM. V was trimmed by 0 bases and J by 4 bases, leaving 23 bases between them. The CDR3 runs to 19 residues. CDR3 protein: CASSLWRSESRSSADTQYF. The DNA of the CDR3 is TGTGCCAGCAGTTTATGGAGGAGCGAGTCTCGGTCTTCCGCAGATACGCAGTATTTT.

This clonotype occurred a few times. J is TRBJ1-2 and V is TRBV7-8; D is unclear. The CDR3 is made up of 14 amino acids. V was pared by 0 bases and J by 9 bases, with 14 bases between. Germline CDR1 is SGHVS and CDR2 is FQNEAQ. In nucleotides, the CDR3 is TGTGCCAGCAGCTTAGCCGGGTGGAGCCCCAGCTACACCTTC. Protein sequence: CASSLAGWSPSYTF.

This clonotype came up a few times. The J gene is TRBJ2-1, the V gene TRBV5-1; TRBD1 aligns across 12 bases. There are 14 residues in the CDR3. Germline CDR1 reads SGHRS; CDR2 reads YFSETQ. V was clipped by 4 bases and J by 8 bases; unmatched bases: 4. This CDR3 reads CASSPGTGGHEQFF. The CDR3 DNA is TGCGCCAGCAGCCCCGGGACAGGGGGCCATGAGCAGTTCTTC.

Concerning this clonotype: A read error may explain this, as a much larger clone is one base away. V is TRBV28 and J is TRBJ1-2, with 10 bases identical to TRBD1. CDR1 and CDR2 from the germline V gene are MDHEN and SYDVKM. This CDR3 is 15 amino acids long. After removal of 3 bases from V and 9 bases from J, the junction contained 10 bases not matched to a gene. The DNA of the CDR3 is TGTGCCAGCAGTTTCGGGGGACAGGGGAAGAGGAGCTACACCTTC. Amino acids: CASSFGGQGKRSYTF.

There are a few counts of this clonotype. This chain links TRBV29-1 with TRBJ2-1; TRBD2 agrees at 7 bases. V lost 5 bases and J lost 0; bases outside the gene matches: 7. CDR1 is SQVTM, CDR2 ANQGSEA, per germline. The CDR3 runs to 15 residues. CDR3 region: CSVLGSGGSYNEQFF. For the CDR3, the DNA is TGCAGCGTTTTAGGGTCGGGGGGCTCCTACAATGAGCAGTTCTTC.